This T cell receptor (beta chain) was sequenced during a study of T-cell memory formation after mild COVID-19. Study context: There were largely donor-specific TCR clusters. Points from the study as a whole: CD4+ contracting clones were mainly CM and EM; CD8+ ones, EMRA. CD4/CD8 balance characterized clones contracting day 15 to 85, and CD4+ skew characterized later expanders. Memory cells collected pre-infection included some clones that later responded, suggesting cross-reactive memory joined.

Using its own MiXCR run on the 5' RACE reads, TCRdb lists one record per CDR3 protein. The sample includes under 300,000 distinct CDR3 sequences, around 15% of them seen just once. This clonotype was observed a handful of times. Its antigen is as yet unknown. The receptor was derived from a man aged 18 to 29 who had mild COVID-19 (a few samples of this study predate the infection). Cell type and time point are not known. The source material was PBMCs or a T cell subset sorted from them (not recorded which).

In DNA, the CDR3 is TGTGCCAGCACTAGTTGGAACACCGGGGAGCTGTTTTTT. Translated, it gives CASTSWNTGELFF. The V and J genes are TRBV27 and TRBJ2-2; D uncertain. There are 13 residues in the CDR3. In germline, CDR1 is MNHEY, CDR2 SMNVEV (reference sequence). Trimming stripped 7 bases from V and 1 base from J, with 7 bases between.